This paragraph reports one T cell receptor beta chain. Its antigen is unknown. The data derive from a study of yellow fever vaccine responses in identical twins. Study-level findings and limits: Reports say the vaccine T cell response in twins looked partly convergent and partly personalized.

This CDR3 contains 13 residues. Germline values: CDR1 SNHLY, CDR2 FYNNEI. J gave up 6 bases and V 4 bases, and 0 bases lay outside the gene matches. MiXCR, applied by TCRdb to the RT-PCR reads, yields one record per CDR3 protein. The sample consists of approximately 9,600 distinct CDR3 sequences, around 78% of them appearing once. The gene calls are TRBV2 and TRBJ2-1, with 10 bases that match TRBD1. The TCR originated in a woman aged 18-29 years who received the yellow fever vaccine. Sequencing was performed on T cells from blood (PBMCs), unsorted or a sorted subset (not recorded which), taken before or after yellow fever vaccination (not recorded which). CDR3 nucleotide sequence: TGTGCCAGCAGTGGGACAGGGGGCAATGAGCAGTTCTTC. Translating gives CASSGTGGNEQFF.